The next 28 T cell receptor beta chains were all read from a single sample in a study of blood T cell repertoires in COVID-19. Clones were sequenced by immunoSEQ multiplex PCR, and TCRdb holds only the in-frame ones, with some missing. The top ten clones hold about 0.54% of a sample with about 150,000 clones, around nine tenths of them seen once. Sequenced material: peripheral blood. All receptors come from a man aged 50 to 59 with acute or convalescent COVID-19.

V gene TRBV28 combines with J gene TRBJ1-1, with D possibly being TRBD1 (5 bases). The germline V gene encodes CDR1 MDHEN and CDR2 SYDVKM. The CDR3 extends over 12 amino acids. Trimming took off 10 bases at V and 4 bases at J, with 13 bases between the two ends. In DNA, the CDR3 is TGTGCCACCAAGGGGCAGCTCACTGAAGCTTTCTTT. It encodes CATKGQLTEAFF.

V gene TRBV7-3 combines with J gene TRBJ1-1; 8 bases are shared with TRBD1. The CDR3 runs 14 residues. Germline V CDR1 and CDR2: SGHTA, FQGTGA. After removal of 5 bases from V and 5 bases from J, the junction contained 7 bases not matched to a gene. The CDR3 loop reads CASSLRGQDTEAFF. Written as DNA, the CDR3 is TGTGCCAGCAGCCTCCGGGGACAGGATACTGAAGCTTTCTTT.

The chain recombines TRBV5-1 with TRBJ1-1; TRBD1 is a possible D gene (5 bases). Between the trimmed V and J ends, which lost 4 bases and 3 bases, there was a span of 13 bases. The CDR3 is made up of 14 amino acids. Germline loops: CDR1 SGHRS, CDR2 YFSETQ. This CDR3 is CASSLGDSYTEAFF. In DNA, the CDR3 is TGCGCCAGCAGCCTTGGAGACAGCTACACTGAAGCTTTCTTT.

The gene calls are TRBV5-6 and TRBJ2-7, with 7 positions matching TRBD1. The CDR3 extends over 13 amino acids. With 3 bases clipped from V and 1 base from J, the junction kept 1 base outside the gene matches. Looked up from germline, CDR1 is SGHDT and CDR2 is YYEEEE. The CDR3 spells CASSSGGSYEQYV. For the CDR3, the DNA is TGTGCCAGCAGCTCAGGGGGTTCCTACGAGCAGTACGTC.

The V gene is TRBV7-9, the J gene TRBJ1-2; 7 nucleotides match TRBD1. The CDR3 has 13 residues. Trimming removed 3 bases from V and 10 bases from J; junction bases left unmatched: 8. Germline CDR1 reads SEHNR; CDR2 reads FQNEAQ (reference sequence). The CDR3 region is CASSLDTGETYTF. The CDR3 nucleotides read TGTGCCAGCAGCTTGGATACAGGGGAGACCTACACCTTC.

The chain has TRBV5-5 and TRBJ1-5; D possibly corresponds to TRBD1 (6 bases). V was clipped by 3 bases and J by 0 bases, with 13 bases between them. Germline V CDR1 and CDR2: SGHKS, YYEKEE (reference sequence). The CDR3 totals 16 residues. Here the CDR3 reads CASSWGGPYSNQPQHF. In nucleotides, the CDR3 is TGTGCCAGCAGCTGGGGGGGGCCTTATAGCAATCAGCCCCAGCATTTT.

The genes are TRBV3-1 (or the pseudogene TRBV3-2) and TRBJ2-3; D is unresolved. V lost 4 bases and J lost 7, with 15 bases in between. This CDR3 comprises 14 residues. Germline CDR1 is LGHDT and CDR2 is YNNKEL (reference sequence). The CDR3 spells CASSRPSGANTQYF. CDR3 DNA: TGTGCCAGCAGCCGACCCTCCGGAGCGAATACGCAGTATTTT.

The gene calls are TRBV5-1 and TRBJ1-3; 8 bases align to TRBD1. This CDR3 contains 15 residues. Germline CDR1 SGHRS, CDR2 YFSETQ. V was pared by 2 bases and J by 0 bases, with 1 base of the junction left unmatched. This CDR3 is CASSLQGDSGNTIYF. CDR3 DNA: TGCGCCAGCAGCTTACAGGGGGACTCTGGAAACACCATATATTTT.

The V gene is TRBV6-2 or TRBV6-3, the J gene TRBJ2-7, with 7 nucleotides matching TRBD2. CDR1 and CDR2 from the germline V gene are MNHEY and SVGEGT. V was pared by 5 bases and J by 2 bases, with 3 bases of the junction left unmatched. CDR3 length: 13 amino acids. Here the CDR3 reads CASSLGTTYEQYV. The CDR3 DNA is TGTGCCAGCAGTCTCGGGACTACCTACGAGCAGTACGTC.

This clone was counted a few times. The chain recombines TRBV7-9 with TRBJ2-2; 10 bases agree with TRBD1. The V and J ends lost 10 bases and 5 bases, in that order; junction bases with no gene match: 10. CDR3 length: 15 amino acids. In germline, CDR1 is SEHNR, CDR2 FQNEAQ (reference sequence). CDR3 amino acids: CATNWGQGRTGELFF. The CDR3 nucleotides read TGTGCCACCAACTGGGGACAGGGGCGGACCGGGGAGCTGTTTTTT.

This clone came up once. The rearrangement joins TRBV5-6 to TRBJ2-1; weak D call: TRBD1 (6 bases). CDR3 size: 15 residues. V lost 1 base and J 3 bases, leaving 11 bases between the germline ends. The germline V gene has CDR1 SGHDT and CDR2 YYEEEE. This CDR3 reads CASSLSYRVYNEQFF. The CDR3 coding sequence is TGTGCCAGCAGCTTGTCGTACAGGGTCTACAATGAGCAGTTCTTC.

This chain uses TRBV14 with TRBJ1-2, with D perhaps matching TRBD1 (6 bases). V shed 6 bases and J shed 5 bases, with 13 bases lying between them. CDR3 length: 13 amino acids. CDR1 SGHDN and CDR2 FVKESK come from the germline V gene. The CDR3 sequence: CASRLGQPYGYTF. CDR3 bases: TGTGCCAGCAGACTGGGACAACCTTATGGCTACACCTTC.

The rearrangement links TRBV28 to TRBJ2-3, with 12 bases aligning to TRBD2. The V and J ends lost 3 bases and 0 bases, in that order; junction bases with no gene match: 10. The germline gives CDR1 MDHEN, CDR2 SYDVKM. This CDR3 comprises 19 residues. CDR3 nucleotides: TGTGCCAGCAGTTTTCCGGTTCTAGCGGGAGGGCCTAGCACAGATACGCAGTATTTT. Its protein is CASSFPVLAGGPSTDTQYF.

The chain has TRBV24-1 and TRBJ2-1; a weak D match, TRBD2 (5 bases). Per germline, CDR1 KGHDR and CDR2 SFDVKD. The V gene lost 3 bases and the J gene lost 1 base, with 12 bases spanning the gap. The CDR3 has 16 residues. The CDR3 loop reads CATSDGERRSYNEQFF. The CDR3 bases are TGTGCCACCAGTGATGGCGAGCGGAGATCCTACAATGAGCAGTTCTTC.

This clone occurred once. The J gene is TRBJ2-1, the V gene TRBV11-3; 9 nucleotides line up with TRBD2. CDR3 length: 16 amino acids. After removal of 5 bases from V and 8 bases from J, the junction contained 13 bases not matched to a gene. Looked up from germline, CDR1 is SGHNT and CDR2 is YENEEA. The CDR3: CASSPNEGTSIYEQFF. Written as DNA, the CDR3 is TGTGCCAGCAGCCCGAATGAAGGGACTAGCATCTATGAGCAGTTCTTC.

This chain uses TRBV24-1 with TRBJ2-2, with 7 bases lining up with TRBD2. Germline loops: CDR1 KGHDR, CDR2 SFDVKD. The length of the CDR3 is 15 residues. J was trimmed by 7 bases and V by 4 bases; bases with no gene match: 8. The CDR3 DNA sequence: TGTGCCACCAGTGACCCCCTCGGGAGGAGCGGGGAGCTGTTTTTT. Protein: CATSDPLGRSGELFF.

V gene TRBV5-1 combines with J gene TRBJ1-6, with D hard to call. The CDR3 totals 14 residues. Trimming took off 0 bases at V and 10 bases at J, with 11 bases between the two ends. CDR1 and CDR2 (germline): SGHRS, YFSETQ. The CDR3 sequence: CASSLDPGNSPLHF. The CDR3 DNA reads TGCGCCAGCAGCTTGGATCCGGGAAACTCACCCCTCCACTTT.

The J gene is TRBJ2-7, the V gene TRBV7-6; TRBD2 aligns across 8 bases. There are 14 residues in the CDR3. The germline V gene has CDR1 SGHVS and CDR2 FNYEAQ. J was trimmed by 2 bases and V by 3 bases; bases with no gene match: 3. The CDR3 nucleotides read TGTGCCAGCAGCTTGACGGGGGGGACCTACGAGCAGTACGTC. As protein: CASSLTGGTYEQYV.

The V and J genes are TRBV7-2 and TRBJ2-1; 11 nucleotides agree with TRBD2. The CDR3 contains 15 residues. Germline lookup yields CDR1 SGHTA and CDR2 FQGNSA. Trimming took 1 base from V and 9 from J; bases not matched to a gene: 5. CDR3 in amino acids: CASSLGIAGGGEQFF. The DNA of the CDR3 is TGTGCCAGCAGCTTAGGGATAGCGGGAGGGGGTGAGCAGTTCTTC.

The table lists this clone with a few counts. The V call is TRBV12-3 or TRBV12-4, the J call TRBJ2-5; 7 bases line up with TRBD1. The trim removed 6 bases at V and 5 bases at J, leaving 6 bases unmatched. This CDR3 has 13 residues. The CDR3 here is CASSLIQGETQYF. The CDR3 coding sequence is TGTGCCAGCAGCTTGATACAGGGGGAGACCCAGTACTTC.

The V and J genes are TRBV5-1 and TRBJ2-1; a possible D gene is TRBD2 (6 bases). This CDR3 region has 17 residues. V gave up 2 bases and J gave up 0 bases, with 15 bases separating them. Germline V gene data show CDR1 as SGHRS and CDR2 as YFSETQ. CDR3 sequence: CASSFWTAGSSYNEQFF. CDR3 in DNA: TGCGCCAGCAGCTTTTGGACGGCGGGGAGCTCCTACAATGAGCAGTTCTTC.

The genes are TRBV9 and TRBJ1-3, with D uncertain. The length of the CDR3 is 14 residues. The V end was cut by 0 bases, the J end by 3 bases, with 7 bases between. Germline CDR1 is SGDLS and CDR2 is YYNGEE. In nucleotides, the CDR3 is TGTGCCAGCAGCGTAGATACTTTTGGAAACACCATATATTTT. It specifies CASSVDTFGNTIYF. Combining the CDR3 with reference TRBV9 and TRBJ1-3 gives the whole variable domain DSGVTQTPKHLITATGQRVTLRCSPRSGDLSVYWYQQSLDQGLQFLIQYYNGEERAKGNILERFSAQQFPDLHSELNLSSLELGDSALYFCASSVDTFGNTIYFGEGSWLTVV.

The V and J genes are TRBV28 and TRBJ2-1; 7 bases are shared with TRBD1. Germline CDR1 reads MDHEN; CDR2 reads SYDVKM. V shed 6 bases and J 8 bases; nucleotides not matched to a gene: 10. This CDR3 has 14 residues. CDR3 bases: TGTGCCAGCAGCTTTTCTACAGGGGCCGATGAGCAGTTCTTC. Translation: CASSFSTGADEQFF.

The V gene is TRBV5-1, the J gene TRBJ2-2; TRBD2 agrees at 8 bases. The V and J ends lost 6 bases and 4 bases, in that order; junction bases with no gene match: 5. Germline V gene sequence: CDR1 SGHRS, CDR2 YFSETQ. This CDR3 has 14 amino acids. The CDR3: CASTRREGTGELFF. The CDR3 nucleotides read TGCGCCAGCACCCGCCGGGAGGGCACCGGGGAGCTGTTTTTT.

The chain recombines TRBV27 with TRBJ2-7, with 12 bases lining up with TRBD2. The CDR3 loop spans 16 amino acids. The germline V gene has CDR1 MNHEY and CDR2 SMNVEV (reference sequence). With 4 bases clipped from V and 2 bases from J, the junction kept 6 bases outside the gene matches. The CDR3: CASSSVSSGRAYEQYF. Written as DNA, the CDR3 is TGTGCCAGCAGTTCAGTTTCTAGCGGGAGGGCCTACGAGCAGTACTTC.

The V gene is TRBV28, the J gene TRBJ2-1; 10 bases fit TRBD2. This CDR3 is 15 amino acids long. V shed 5 bases and J 8 bases; nucleotides not matched to a gene: 9. CDR1 and CDR2 (germline): MDHEN, SYDVKM. CDR3 DNA sequence: TGTGCCAGCAGTAAAGCGGGAGGGCCCTCTCATGAGCAGTTCTTC. Translated: CASSKAGGPSHEQFF.

This chain links TRBV4-1 with TRBJ2-5; D possibly corresponds to TRBD1 (5 bases). Germline V gives CDR1 MGHRA, CDR2 YSYEKL. Trimming stripped 3 bases from V and 4 bases from J, with 12 bases between. The CDR3 length is 14 residues. CDR3 nucleotide sequence: TGCGCCAGCAGCCATAGCCAGGGAAGAGAGACCCAGTACTTC. It yields the protein CASSHSQGRETQYF.

This clone was recorded once. CDR3: CASSGLAGGNEQFF. CDR3 sequence (DNA): TGTGCCAGCAGTGGTCTAGCGGGGGGCAATGAGCAGTTCTTC. The chain combines TRBV28 with TRBJ2-1; 11 bases are shared with TRBD2. Germline CDR1 reads MDHEN; CDR2 reads SYDVKM. The CDR3 loop spans 14 amino acids. V dropped 5 bases and J dropped 6; count of bases not matched to a gene: 3.